This TCR beta chain was retrieved from a study of T cell responses to AZD1222 COVID-19 vaccine. The CDR3 has 15 amino acids. Germline V CDR1 and CDR2: MNHEY, SVGAGI. The trim removed 4 bases at V and 2 bases at J, leaving 4 bases unmatched. Worth noting for this clone: Its specificity is not known.

General study findings and limits: Reportedly, close to half of spike-specific TCRs are directed against unmutated variant regions.

Here immunoSEQ multiplex PCR was the method, and the copy in TCRdb shows in-frame clones only, minus some. The repertoire holds 50,000 to 70,000 clones, with 86% as singletons. Pooling covered second doses at about 4 or about 12 weeks. The clonotype comes from an adult who received the AZD1222 COVID-19 vaccine. Sequencing was performed on peripheral blood, taken 28 days after the second AZD1222 dose. The chain links TRBV6-5 to TRBJ1-2, with TRBD1 matching over 10 bases. The CDR3 sequence: CASSFRTGGNYGYTF. The CDR3 DNA reads TGTGCCAGCAGTTTCAGGACAGGGGGGAACTATGGCTACACCTTC.